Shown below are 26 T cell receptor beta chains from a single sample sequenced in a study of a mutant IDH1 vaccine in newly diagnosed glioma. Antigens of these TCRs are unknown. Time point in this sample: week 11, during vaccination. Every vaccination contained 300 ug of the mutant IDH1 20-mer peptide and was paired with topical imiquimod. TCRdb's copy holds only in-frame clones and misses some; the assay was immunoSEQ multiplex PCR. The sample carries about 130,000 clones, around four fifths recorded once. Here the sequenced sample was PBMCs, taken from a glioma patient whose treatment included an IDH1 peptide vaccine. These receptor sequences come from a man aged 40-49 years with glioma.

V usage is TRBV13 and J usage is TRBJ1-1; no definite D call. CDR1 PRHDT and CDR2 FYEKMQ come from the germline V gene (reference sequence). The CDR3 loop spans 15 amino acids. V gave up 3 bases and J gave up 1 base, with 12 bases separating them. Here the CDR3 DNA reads TGTGCCAGCAGCTTGCGAGGGTGGCCGAACACTGAAGCTTTCTTT. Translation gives CASSLRGWPNTEAFF.

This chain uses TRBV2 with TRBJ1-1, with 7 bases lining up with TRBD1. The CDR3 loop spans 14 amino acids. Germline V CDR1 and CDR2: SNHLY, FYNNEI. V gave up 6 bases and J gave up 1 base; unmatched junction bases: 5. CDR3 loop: CASRRDSGNTEAFF. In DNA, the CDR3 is TGTGCCAGCAGAAGGGACAGCGGGAACACTGAAGCTTTCTTT.

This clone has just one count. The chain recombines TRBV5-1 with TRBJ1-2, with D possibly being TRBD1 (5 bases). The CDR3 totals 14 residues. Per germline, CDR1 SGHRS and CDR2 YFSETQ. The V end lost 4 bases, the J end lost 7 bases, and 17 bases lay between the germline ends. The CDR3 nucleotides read TGCGCCAGCAGCGAAAATCCAGGGCTGAGTGGCTACACCTTC. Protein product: CASSENPGLSGYTF. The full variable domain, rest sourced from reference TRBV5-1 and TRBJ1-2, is KAGVTQTPRYLIKTRGQQVTLSCSPISGHRSVSWYQQTPGQGLQFLFEYFSETQRNKGNFPGRFSGRQFSNSRSEMNVSTLELGDSALYLCASSENPGLSGYTFGSGTRLTVV.

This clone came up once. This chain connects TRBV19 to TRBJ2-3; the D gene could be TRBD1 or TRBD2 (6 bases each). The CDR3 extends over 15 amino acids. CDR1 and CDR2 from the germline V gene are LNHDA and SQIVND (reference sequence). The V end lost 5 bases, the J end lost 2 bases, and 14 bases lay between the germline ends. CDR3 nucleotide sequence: TGTGCCAGTAGTCCGGGGGCTGTTAACACAGATACGCAGTATTTT. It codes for CASSPGAVNTDTQYF.

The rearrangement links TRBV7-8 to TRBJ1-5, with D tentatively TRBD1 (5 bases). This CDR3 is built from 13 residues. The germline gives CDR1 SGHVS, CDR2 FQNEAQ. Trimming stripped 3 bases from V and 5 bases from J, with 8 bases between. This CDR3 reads CASSFQGDQPQHF. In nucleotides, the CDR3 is TGTGCCAGCAGCTTTCAGGGAGATCAGCCCCAGCATTTT. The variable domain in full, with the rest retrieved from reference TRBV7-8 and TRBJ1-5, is GAGVSQSPRYKVAKRGQDVALRCDPISGHVSLFWYQQALGQGPEFLTYFQNEAQLDKSGLPSDRFFAERPEGSVSTLKIQRTQQEDSAVYLCASSFQGDQPQHFGDGTRLSIL.

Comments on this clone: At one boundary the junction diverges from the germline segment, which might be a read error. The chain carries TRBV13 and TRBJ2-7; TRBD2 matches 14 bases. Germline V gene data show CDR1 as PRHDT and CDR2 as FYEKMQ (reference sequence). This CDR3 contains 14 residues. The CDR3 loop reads CASSVGLAGGLQYF. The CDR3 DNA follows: TGTGCCAGCAGCGTAGGACTAGCGGGGGGTTTGCAGTACTTC.

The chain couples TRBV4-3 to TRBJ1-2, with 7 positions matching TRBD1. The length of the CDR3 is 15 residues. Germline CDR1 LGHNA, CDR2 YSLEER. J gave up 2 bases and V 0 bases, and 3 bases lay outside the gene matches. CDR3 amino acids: CASSQDGRGNYGYTF. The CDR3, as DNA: TGCGCCAGCAGCCAAGATGGCAGGGGGAACTATGGCTACACCTTC.

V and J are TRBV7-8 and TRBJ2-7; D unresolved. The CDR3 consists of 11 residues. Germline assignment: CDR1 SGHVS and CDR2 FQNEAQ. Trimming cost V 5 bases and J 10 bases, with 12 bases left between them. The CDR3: CASSPLVSQYF. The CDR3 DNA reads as TGTGCCAGCAGCCCACTGGTCAGCCAGTACTTC.

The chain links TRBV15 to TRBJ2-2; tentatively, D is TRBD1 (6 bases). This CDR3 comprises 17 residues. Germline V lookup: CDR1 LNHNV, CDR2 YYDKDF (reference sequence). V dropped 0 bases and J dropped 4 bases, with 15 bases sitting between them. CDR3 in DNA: TGTGCCACCAGCAGAGATCGGTGGGGGCCGGTCACCGGGGAGCTGTTTTTT. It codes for CATSRDRWGPVTGELFF.

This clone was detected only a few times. CDR3: CASSIAGGVETQYF. The DNA for the CDR3 is TGTGCCAGTAGTATAGCAGGAGGGGTCGAGACCCAGTACTTC. The chain uses TRBV19 and TRBJ2-5; D perhaps matches TRBD2 (6 bases). Germline values: CDR1 LNHDA, CDR2 SQIVND (reference sequence). The CDR3 extends over 14 amino acids. Trimming removed 1 base at V and 5 bases at J, with 11 bases between.

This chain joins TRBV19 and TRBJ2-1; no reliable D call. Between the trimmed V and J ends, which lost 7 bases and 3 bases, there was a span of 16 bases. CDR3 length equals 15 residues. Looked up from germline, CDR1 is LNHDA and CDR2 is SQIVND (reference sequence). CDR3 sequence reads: CASTSDRAYYNEQFF. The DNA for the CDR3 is TGTGCCAGTACCTCAGATAGAGCCTACTACAATGAGCAGTTCTTC. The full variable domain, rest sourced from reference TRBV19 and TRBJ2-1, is DGGITQSPKYLFRKEGQNVTLSCEQNLNHDAMYWYRQDPGQGLRLIYYSQIVNDFQKGDIAEGYSVSREKKESFPLTVTSAQKNPTAFYLCASTSDRAYYNEQFFGPGTRLTVL.

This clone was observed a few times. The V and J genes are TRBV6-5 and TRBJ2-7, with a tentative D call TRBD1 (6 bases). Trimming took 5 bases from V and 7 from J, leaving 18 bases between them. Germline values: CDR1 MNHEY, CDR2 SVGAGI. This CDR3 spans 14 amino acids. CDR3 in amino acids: CASSPTGPLWEQYF. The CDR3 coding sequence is TGTGCCAGCAGTCCCACAGGGCCCCTTTGGGAGCAGTACTTC.

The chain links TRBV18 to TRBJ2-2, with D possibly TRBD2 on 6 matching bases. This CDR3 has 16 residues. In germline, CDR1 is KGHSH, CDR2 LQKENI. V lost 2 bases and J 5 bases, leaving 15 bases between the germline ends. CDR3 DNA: TGTGCCAGCTCACCAGGCGGGGAGCCGTATACCGGGGAGCTGTTTTTT. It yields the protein CASSPGGEPYTGELFF.

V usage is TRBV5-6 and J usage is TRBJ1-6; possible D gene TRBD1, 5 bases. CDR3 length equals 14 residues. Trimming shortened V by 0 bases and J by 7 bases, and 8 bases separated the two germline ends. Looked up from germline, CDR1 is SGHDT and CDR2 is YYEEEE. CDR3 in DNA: TGTGCCAGCAGCTTGGGCGAGGGGAATTCACCCCTCCACTTT. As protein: CASSLGEGNSPLHF. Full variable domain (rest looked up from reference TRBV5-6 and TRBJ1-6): DAGVTQSPTHLIKTRGQQVTLRCSPKSGHDTVSWYQQALGQGPQFIFQYYEEEERQRGNFPDRFSGHQFPNYSSELNVNALLLGDSALYLCASSLGEGNSPLHFGNGTRLTVT.

DNA of the CDR3: TGCAGCGCTCGGACAGGGAGCTCTGGGGCCAACGTCCTGACTTTC. As protein: CSARTGSSGANVLTF. The chain recombines TRBV29-1 with TRBJ2-6; 8 bases agree with TRBD1. The germline gives CDR1 SQVTM, CDR2 ANQGSEA. The CDR3 is 15 amino acids. V gave up 7 bases and J gave up 0 bases; unmatched junction bases: 5.

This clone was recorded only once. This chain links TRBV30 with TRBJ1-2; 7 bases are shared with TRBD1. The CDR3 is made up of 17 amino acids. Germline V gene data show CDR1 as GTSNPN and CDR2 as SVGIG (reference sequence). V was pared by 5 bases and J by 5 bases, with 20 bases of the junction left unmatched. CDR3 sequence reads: CAWQTTGASTLLYGYTF. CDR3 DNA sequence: TGTGCCTGGCAAACAACAGGGGCCTCTACACTTCTTTATGGCTACACCTTC.

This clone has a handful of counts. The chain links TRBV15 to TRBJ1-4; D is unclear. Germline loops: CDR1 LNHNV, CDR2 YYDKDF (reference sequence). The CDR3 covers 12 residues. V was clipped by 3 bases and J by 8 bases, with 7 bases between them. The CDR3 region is CATSRDSEKLFF. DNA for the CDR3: TGTGCCACCAGCAGGGACTCCGAAAAACTGTTTTTT.

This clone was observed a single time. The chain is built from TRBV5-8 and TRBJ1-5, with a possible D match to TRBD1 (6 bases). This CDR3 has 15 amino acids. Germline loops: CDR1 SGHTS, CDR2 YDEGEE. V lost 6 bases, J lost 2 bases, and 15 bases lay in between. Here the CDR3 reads CASTWRGEGNQPQHF. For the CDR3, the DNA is TGTGCCAGCACCTGGAGGGGGGAGGGCAATCAGCCCCAGCATTTT.

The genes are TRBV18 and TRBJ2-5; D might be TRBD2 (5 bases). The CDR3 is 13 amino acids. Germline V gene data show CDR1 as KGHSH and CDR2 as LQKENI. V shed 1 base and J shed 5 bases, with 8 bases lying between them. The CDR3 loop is CASSPQRGETQYF. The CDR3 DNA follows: TGTGCCAGCTCACCACAGCGAGGGGAGACCCAGTACTTC.

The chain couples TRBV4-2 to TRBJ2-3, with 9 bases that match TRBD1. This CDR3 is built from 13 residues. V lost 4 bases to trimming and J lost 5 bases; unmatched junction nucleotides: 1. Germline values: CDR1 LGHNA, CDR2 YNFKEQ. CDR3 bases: TGTGCCAGCAGCCGGGGACAGGGAGATACGCAGTATTTT. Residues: CASSRGQGDTQYF.

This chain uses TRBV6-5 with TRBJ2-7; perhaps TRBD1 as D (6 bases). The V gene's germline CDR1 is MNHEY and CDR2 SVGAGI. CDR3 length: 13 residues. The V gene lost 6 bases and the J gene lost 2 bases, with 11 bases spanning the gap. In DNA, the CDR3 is TGTGCCAGCAGCCAGGGGTCCCCCTACGAGCAGTACTTC. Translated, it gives CASSQGSPYEQYF.

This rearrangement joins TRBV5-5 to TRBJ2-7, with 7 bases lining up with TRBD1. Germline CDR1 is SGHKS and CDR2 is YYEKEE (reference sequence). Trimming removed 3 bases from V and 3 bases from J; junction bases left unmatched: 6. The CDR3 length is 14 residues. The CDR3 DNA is TGTGCCAGCAGCTCCCCCGGGACAGTCTACGAGCAGTACTTC. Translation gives CASSSPGTVYEQYF. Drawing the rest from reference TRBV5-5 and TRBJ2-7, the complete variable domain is DAGVTQSPTHLIKTRGQQVTLRCSPISGHKSVSWYQQVLGQGPQFIFQYYEKEERGRGNFPDRFSARQFPNYSSELNVNALLLGDSALYLCASSSPGTVYEQYFGPGTRLTVT.

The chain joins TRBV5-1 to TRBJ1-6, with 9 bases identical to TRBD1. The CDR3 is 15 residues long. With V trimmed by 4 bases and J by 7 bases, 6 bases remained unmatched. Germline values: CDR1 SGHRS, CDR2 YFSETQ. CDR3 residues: CASSPQGAENSPLHF. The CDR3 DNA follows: TGCGCCAGCAGCCCACAGGGGGCGGAGAATTCACCCCTCCACTTT. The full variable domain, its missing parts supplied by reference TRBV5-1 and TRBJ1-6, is KAGVTQTPRYLIKTRGQQVTLSCSPISGHRSVSWYQQTPGQGLQFLFEYFSETQRNKGNFPGRFSGRQFSNSRSEMNVSTLELGDSALYLCASSPQGAENSPLHFGNGTRLTVT.

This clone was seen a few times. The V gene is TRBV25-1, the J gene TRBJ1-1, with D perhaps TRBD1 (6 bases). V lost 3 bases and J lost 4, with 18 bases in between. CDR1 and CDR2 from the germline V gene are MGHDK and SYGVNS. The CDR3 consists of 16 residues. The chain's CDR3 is CASSDRTGPSGTEAFF. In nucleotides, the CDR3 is TGTGCCAGCAGTGACCGAACAGGGCCATCGGGCACTGAAGCTTTCTTT.

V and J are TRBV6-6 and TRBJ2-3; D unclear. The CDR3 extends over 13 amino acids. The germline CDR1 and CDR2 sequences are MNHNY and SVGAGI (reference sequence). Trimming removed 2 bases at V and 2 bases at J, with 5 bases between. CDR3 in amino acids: CASSYDSTDTQYF. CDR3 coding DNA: TGTGCCAGCAGTTACGACTCCACAGATACGCAGTATTTT.

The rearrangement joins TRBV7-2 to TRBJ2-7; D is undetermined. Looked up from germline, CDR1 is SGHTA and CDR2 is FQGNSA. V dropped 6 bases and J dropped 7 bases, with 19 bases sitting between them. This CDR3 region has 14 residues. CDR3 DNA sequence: TGTGCCAGCAGTCACCCTGGGTGGGAAACGGAGCAGTACTTC. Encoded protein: CASSHPGWETEQYF.